This T cell receptor (beta chain) derives from a study of cytomegalovirus exposure and HLA in healthy donors. 13 Jbeta primers and 60 Vbeta primers were used for the PCR. Libraries were prepared by immunoSEQ multiplex PCR; TCRdb keeps only in-frame clonotypes and omits some of them. The repertoire holds under 35,000 clones, roughly 69% seen once, with 20% to 25% in the top ten. Findings and limits, study-wide: A previous analysis found most TCR beta V segments productive roughly 87% or roughly 30% of the time. A later analysis revealed that TCR association rates differed between HLA loci, peaking at DRB1 and bottoming out at HLA-C.

About this clone itself: What it recognizes is unknown.

V dropped 4 bases and J dropped 0; count of bases not matched to a gene: 3. Looked up from germline, CDR1 is SGHRS and CDR2 is YFSETQ. This CDR3 region has 14 residues. The chain carries TRBV5-1 and TRBJ2-5; 7 bases agree with TRBD1. The material sequenced was PBMCs. The receptor was derived from a man over 45 in good health and CMV-seropositive. This CDR3 reads CASSDDRDQETQYF. Written as DNA, the CDR3 is TGCGCCAGCAGCGACGACAGGGACCAAGAGACCCAGTACTTC.